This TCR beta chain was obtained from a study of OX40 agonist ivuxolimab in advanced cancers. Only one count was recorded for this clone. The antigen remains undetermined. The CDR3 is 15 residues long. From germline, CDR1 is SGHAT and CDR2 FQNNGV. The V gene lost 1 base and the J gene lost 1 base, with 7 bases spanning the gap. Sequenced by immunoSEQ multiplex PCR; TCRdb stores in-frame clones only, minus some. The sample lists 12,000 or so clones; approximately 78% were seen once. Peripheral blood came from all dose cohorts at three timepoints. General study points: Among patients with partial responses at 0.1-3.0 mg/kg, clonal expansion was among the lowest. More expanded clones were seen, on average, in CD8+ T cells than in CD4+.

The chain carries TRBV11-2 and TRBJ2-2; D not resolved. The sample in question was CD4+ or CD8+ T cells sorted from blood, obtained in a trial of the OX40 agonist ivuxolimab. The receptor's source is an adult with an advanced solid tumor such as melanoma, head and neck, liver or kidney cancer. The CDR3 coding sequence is TGTGCCAGCAGCTTAGTCGTCGGGAACACCGGGGAGCTGTTTTTT. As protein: CASSLVVGNTGELFF.